The present entry profiles one T cell receptor (beta chain) with its context. Its antigen is as yet unknown. The germline gives CDR1 SGHAT, CDR2 FQNNGV. The CDR3 is made up of 17 amino acids. The V end lost 1 base, the J end lost 0 bases, and 10 bases lay between the germline ends. The sample is drawn from a study of shared clonotypes between healthy human individuals. Study details: The donors, two women and a few men, were aged 18 to 49. Study outcomes and limitations: Compared with memory subsets, naive subsets generally had larger estimated richness. Generation probabilities of non-shared clonotypes were lower (relative to those shared by all four donors).

The protocol was immunoSEQ multiplex PCR, while the TCRdb copy is restricted to in-frame clones and leaves out a portion. The table has about 680,000 clones, around 92% seen once. Terminally differentiated effector memory CD45RA+ cells were excluded from the naive CD8 cells, which were CD45RO-negative and positively selected for CCR7. This clonotype was sampled from a man aged 25-45 years in good health. The specimen sequenced was naive CD8+ T cells sorted from blood. The chain employs TRBV11-2 and TRBJ2-6, with D unresolved. The CDR3: CASSLGTFLSGANVLTF. CDR3 nucleotides: TGTGCCAGCAGCTTAGGGACGTTTCTCTCTGGGGCCAACGTCCTGACTTTC.